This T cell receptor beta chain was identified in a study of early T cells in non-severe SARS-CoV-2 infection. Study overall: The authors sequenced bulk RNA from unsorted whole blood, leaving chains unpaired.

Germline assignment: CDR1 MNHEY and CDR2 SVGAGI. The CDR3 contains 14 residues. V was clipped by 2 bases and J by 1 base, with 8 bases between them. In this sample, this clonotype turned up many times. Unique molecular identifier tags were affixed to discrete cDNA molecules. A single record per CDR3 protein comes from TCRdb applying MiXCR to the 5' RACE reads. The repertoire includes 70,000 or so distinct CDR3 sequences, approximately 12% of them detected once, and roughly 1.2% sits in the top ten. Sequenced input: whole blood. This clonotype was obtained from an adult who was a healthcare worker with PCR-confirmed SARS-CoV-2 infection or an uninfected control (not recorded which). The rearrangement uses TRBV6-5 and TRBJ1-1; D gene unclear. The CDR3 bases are TGTGCCAGCAGTTACGAACTTGGGAACACTGAAGCTTTCTTT. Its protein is CASSYELGNTEAFF.